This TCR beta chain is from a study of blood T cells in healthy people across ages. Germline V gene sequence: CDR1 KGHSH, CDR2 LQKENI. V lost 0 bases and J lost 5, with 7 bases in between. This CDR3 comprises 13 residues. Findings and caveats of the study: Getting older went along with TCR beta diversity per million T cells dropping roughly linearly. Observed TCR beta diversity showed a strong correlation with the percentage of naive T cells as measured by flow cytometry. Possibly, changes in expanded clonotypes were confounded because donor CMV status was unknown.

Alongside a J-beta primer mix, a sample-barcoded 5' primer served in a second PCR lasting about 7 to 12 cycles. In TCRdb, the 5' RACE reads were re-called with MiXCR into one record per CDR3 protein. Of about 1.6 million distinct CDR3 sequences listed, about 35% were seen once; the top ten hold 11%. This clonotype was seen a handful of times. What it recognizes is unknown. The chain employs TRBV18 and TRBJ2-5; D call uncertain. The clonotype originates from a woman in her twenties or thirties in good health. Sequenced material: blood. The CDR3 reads CASSPPSSETQYF. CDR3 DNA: TGTGCCAGCTCACCACCCAGTAGCGAGACCCAGTACTTC.